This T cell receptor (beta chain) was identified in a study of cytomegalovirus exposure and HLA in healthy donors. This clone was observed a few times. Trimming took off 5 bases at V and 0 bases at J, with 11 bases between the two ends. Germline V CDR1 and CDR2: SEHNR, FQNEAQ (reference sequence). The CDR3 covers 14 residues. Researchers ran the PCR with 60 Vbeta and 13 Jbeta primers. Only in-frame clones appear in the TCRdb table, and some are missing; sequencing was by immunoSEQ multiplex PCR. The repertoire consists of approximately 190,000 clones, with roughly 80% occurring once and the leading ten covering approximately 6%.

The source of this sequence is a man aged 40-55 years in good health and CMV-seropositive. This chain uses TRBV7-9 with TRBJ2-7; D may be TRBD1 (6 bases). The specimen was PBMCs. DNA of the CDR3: TGTGCCAGCAGCCAAGAGGACAGCTCCTACGAGCAGTACTTC. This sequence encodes CASSQEDSSYEQYF.